This T cell receptor beta chain was sequenced in a study of blood T cells in healthy people across ages. Germline V gene data show CDR1 as LNHDA and CDR2 as SQIVND (reference sequence). V lost 7 bases to trimming and J lost 2 bases; unmatched junction nucleotides: 17. This CDR3 region has 22 residues. With a J-beta primer mix and a sample-barcoded 5' primer, a second PCR ran about 7 to 12 cycles. TCRdb fed the 5' RACE reads into MiXCR, producing one record per CDR3 protein. In the table there are about 1.7 million distinct CDR3 sequences, approximately 30% of which are singletons. Whole-study results and caveats: Researchers report that TCR beta diversity correlated strongly with naive T cell percentage.

Isolation recovered at least 6 million PBMCs from every sample. Points on this clonotype: What it binds is not known.

The clonotype was recovered from a woman younger than 45 in good health. Source material: blood. The chain recombines TRBV19 with TRBJ2-6; 16 bases map to TRBD2. The CDR3 sequence is CASMVLPGTSGGAFTGANVLTF. The DNA for the CDR3 is TGTGCCAGTATGGTACTCCCCGGGACTAGCGGGGGGGCCTTCACTGGGGCCAACGTCCTGACTTTC.